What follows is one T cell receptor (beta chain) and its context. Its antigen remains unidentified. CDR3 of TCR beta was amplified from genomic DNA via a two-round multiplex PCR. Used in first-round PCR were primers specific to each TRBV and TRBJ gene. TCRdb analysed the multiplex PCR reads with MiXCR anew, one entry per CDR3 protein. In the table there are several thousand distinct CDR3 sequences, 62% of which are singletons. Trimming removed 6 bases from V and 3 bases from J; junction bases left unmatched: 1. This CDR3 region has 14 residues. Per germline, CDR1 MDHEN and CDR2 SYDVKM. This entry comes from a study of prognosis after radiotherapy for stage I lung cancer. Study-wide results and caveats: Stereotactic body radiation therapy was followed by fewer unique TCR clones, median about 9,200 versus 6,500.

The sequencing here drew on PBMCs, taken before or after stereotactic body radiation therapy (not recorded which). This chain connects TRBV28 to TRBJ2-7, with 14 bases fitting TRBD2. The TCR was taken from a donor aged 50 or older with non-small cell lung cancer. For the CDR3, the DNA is TGTGCCAGCAGCGGGACTAGCGGGAGCTACGAGCAGTACTTC. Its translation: CASSGTSGSYEQYF.